This entry is about one T cell receptor (beta chain). The target antigen is unknown. The sample is drawn from a study of CD8 T cells in ankylosing spondylitis. Notes on the study in general: Made up of eight highly homologous variants, a TCR beta motif appeared characteristic of ankylosing spondylitis blood.

V lost 3 bases and J lost 3, with 8 bases in between. The CDR3 sequence is 13 residues long. TCRdb re-called the 5' RACE reads with MiXCR, one entry per CDR3 protein. The table lists around 130,000 distinct CDR3 sequences, more than 15% of them singletons, with about 30% in the top ten. The chain employs TRBV12-3 or TRBV12-4 and TRBJ1-2; D is unclear. Sequencing input: blood, either unsorted or a sorted T cell fraction (not recorded which). This clonotype originated in a male donor with ankylosing spondylitis. CDR3 in amino acids: CASSFFGDYGYTF. The CDR3 region has the DNA TGTGCCAGCAGTTTTTTTGGGGACTATGGCTACACCTTC.